The 7 T cell receptor beta chains given below trace back to one sample, sequenced in a study of CD8 T cells in ankylosing spondylitis. Study-wide results and limits: Characteristic of ankylosing spondylitis blood, it appeared, was a TCR beta motif comprising about 8 highly homologous variants.

These TCRs are of unknown antigen specificity. TCRdb re-called the 5' RACE reads with MiXCR, one entry per CDR3 protein. Altogether some 700,000 distinct CDR3 sequences are present, 15% to 20% being singletons, with the ten largest covering about a fifth. Specimen: blood, either unsorted or a sorted T cell fraction (not recorded which). The source of these receptors is a male donor with ankylosing spondylitis.

This clonotype was seen a few times. This chain uses TRBV7-8 with TRBJ1-3, with TRBD1 matching 8 bases. V trimming: 3 bases; J trimming: 9 bases; junction bases outside the gene matches: 4. The CDR3 contains 13 residues. CDR1 is SGHVS and CDR2 is FQNEAQ in the germline V gene. This CDR3 is CASSFRDRSTIYF. CDR3 coding DNA: TGTGCCAGCAGCTTCCGGGACAGGAGCACCATATATTTT.

This clonotype was detected ten times or more. The V call is TRBV5-1, the J call TRBJ2-7, with D perhaps assigned TRBD1 or TRBD2 (5 bases each). Germline loops: CDR1 SGHRS, CDR2 YFSETQ. V lost 3 bases, J lost 0 bases, and 10 bases lay in between. This CDR3 spans 14 amino acids. CDR3 protein: CASSYGTVSYEQYF. CDR3 coding DNA: TGCGCCAGCAGCTACGGGACGGTCTCCTACGAGCAGTACTTC. Full variable domain (rest looked up from reference TRBV5-1 and TRBJ2-7): KAGVTQTPRYLIKTRGQQVTLSCSPISGHRSVSWYQQTPGQGLQFLFEYFSETQRNKGNFPGRFSGRQFSNSRSEMNVSTLELGDSALYLCASSYGTVSYEQYFGPGTRLTVT.

This clonotype has a handful of counts. The V and J genes are TRBV27 and TRBJ1-2; 9 bases map to TRBD1. V lost 1 base, J lost 7 bases, and 10 bases stayed unmatched. The CDR3 is made up of 16 amino acids. Germline V gene lookup returns CDR1 MNHEY and CDR2 SMNVEV (reference sequence). CDR3 loop: CASSLLGGQGNLGYTF. CDR3 coding DNA: TGTGCCAGCAGTTTATTAGGGGGACAGGGTAACCTTGGCTACACCTTC.

This clonotype was picked up a small number of times. This rearrangement joins TRBV4-1 to TRBJ2-3; 8 bases are a match to TRBD1. In germline, CDR1 is MGHRA, CDR2 YSYEKL. This CDR3 has 15 residues. Germline trimming cut 8 bases from V and 2 bases from J; bases unmatched to any gene: 9. The CDR3 sequence is CASASGTGITDTQYF. The CDR3 DNA sequence: TGCGCCAGCGCTTCCGGGACAGGCATCACAGATACGCAGTATTTT.

This clonotype was seen only a few times. This chain links TRBV7-9 with TRBJ1-4; TRBD1 agrees at 8 bases. The CDR3 is 14 amino acids. Germline loops: CDR1 SEHNR, CDR2 FQNEAQ (reference sequence). V trimming: 8 bases; J trimming: 4 bases; junction bases outside the gene matches: 6. The CDR3 protein is CASRRTGSNEKLFF. CDR3 in DNA: TGTGCCAGCCGTCGGACAGGGAGTAATGAAAAACTGTTTTTT.

The count of this clonotype is one. The V gene is TRBV5-4, the J gene TRBJ2-1, with 7 bases lining up with TRBD2. CDR3 length: 17 residues. CDR1 and CDR2 (germline): SGHNT, YYREEE (reference sequence). Unmatched junction bases numbered 8, after V lost 0 bases and J lost 2 bases. CDR3 sequence: CASSLASGTTAYNEQFF. The CDR3 DNA reads TGTGCCAGCAGCTTGGCCTCCGGGACTACAGCCTACAATGAGCAGTTCTTC.

The rearrangement links TRBV27 to TRBJ2-3, with 7 bases matching TRBD2. The J segment lost 5 bases and the V segment lost 6 bases, leaving 11 bases of the junction unmatched. The CDR3 sequence is 15 residues long. Germline CDR1 MNHEY, CDR2 SMNVEV (reference sequence). In nucleotides, the CDR3 is TGTGCCAGCAGCCCAGCGGGGACCTCGGGAGATACGCAGTATTTT. Translation gives CASSPAGTSGDTQYF.